This T cell receptor (beta chain) was captured in a study of shared clonotypes between healthy human individuals. CDR1 SEHNR and CDR2 FQNEAQ come from the germline V gene (reference sequence). This CDR3 has 14 amino acids. V lost 8 bases, J lost 5 bases, and 7 bases stayed unmatched. The protocol was immunoSEQ multiplex PCR, while the TCRdb copy is restricted to in-frame clones and leaves out a portion. This table has millions of clones, approximately 95% appearing once. This clone was seen once. The TCR originated in a man younger than 35 in good health. V gene TRBV7-9 combines with J gene TRBJ2-2; 8 bases are shared with TRBD1. Sequencing was performed on naive CD4+ T cells sorted from blood. As to subset: CD45RA+ positively selected. The CDR3 protein is CASAGTGATGELFF. The CDR3, as DNA: TGTGCCAGCGCCGGGACAGGAGCAACCGGGGAGCTGTTTTTT.